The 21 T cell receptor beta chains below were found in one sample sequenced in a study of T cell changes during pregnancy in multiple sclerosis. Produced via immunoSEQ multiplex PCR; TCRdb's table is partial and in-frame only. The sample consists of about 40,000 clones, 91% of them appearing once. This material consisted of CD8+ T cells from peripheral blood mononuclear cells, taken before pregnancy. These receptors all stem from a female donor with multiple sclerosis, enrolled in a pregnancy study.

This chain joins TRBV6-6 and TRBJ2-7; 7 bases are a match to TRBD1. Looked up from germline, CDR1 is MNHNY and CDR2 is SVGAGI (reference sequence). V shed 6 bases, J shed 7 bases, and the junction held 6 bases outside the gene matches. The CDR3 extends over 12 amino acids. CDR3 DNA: TGTGCCAGCAGATCAACAGGGGAAGAGCAGTACTTC. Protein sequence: CASRSTGEEQYF.

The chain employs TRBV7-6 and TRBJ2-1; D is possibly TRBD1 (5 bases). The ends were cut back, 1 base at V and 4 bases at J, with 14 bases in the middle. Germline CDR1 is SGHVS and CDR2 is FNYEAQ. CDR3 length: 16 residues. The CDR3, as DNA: TGTGCCAGCAGCTTAGGACAGAAAAACACTTACAATGAGCAGTTCTTC. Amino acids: CASSLGQKNTYNEQFF. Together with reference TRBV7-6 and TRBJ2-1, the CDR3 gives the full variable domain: GAGVSQSPRYKVTKRGQDVALRCDPISGHVSLYWYRQALGQGPEFLTYFNYEAQQDKSGLPNDRFSAERPEGSISTLTIQRTEQRDSAMYRCASSLGQKNTYNEQFFGPGTRLTVL.

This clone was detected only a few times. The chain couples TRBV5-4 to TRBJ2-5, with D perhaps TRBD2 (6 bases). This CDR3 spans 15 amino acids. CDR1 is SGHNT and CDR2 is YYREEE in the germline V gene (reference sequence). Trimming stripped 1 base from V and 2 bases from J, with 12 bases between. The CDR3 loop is CASSLKIAVQETQYF. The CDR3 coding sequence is TGTGCCAGCAGCTTGAAAATAGCGGTGCAAGAGACCCAGTACTTC.

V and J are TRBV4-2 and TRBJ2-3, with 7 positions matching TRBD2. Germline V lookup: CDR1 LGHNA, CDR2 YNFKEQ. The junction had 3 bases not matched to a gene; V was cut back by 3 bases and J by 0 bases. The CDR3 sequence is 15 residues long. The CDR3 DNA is TGTGCCAGCAGCCAGGGGACTACTAGCACAGATACGCAGTATTTT. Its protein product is CASSQGTTSTDTQYF.

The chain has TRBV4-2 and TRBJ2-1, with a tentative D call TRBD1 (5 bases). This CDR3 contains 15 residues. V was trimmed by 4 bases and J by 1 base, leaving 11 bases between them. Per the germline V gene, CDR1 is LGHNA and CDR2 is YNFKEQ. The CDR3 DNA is TGTGCCAGCAGCCTAGGCAGGGATTCCTACAATGAGCAGTTCTTC. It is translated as CASSLGRDSYNEQFF.

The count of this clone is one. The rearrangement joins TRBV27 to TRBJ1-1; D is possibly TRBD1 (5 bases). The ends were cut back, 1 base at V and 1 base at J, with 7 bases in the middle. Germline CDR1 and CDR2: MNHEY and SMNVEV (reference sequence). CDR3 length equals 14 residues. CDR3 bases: TGTGCCAGCAGTTTATGGCAGGGGAACACTGAAGCTTTCTTT. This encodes CASSLWQGNTEAFF.

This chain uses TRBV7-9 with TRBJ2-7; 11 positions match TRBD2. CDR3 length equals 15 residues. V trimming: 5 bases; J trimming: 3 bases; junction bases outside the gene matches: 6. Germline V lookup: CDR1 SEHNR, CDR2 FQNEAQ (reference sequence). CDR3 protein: CASSGTSGSNYEQYF. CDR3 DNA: TGTGCCAGCAGCGGGACTAGCGGCAGCAACTACGAGCAGTACTTC.

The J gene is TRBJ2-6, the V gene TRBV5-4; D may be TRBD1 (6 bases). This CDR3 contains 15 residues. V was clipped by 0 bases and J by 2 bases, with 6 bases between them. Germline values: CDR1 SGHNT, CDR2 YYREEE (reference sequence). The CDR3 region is CASSLEGAGANVLTF. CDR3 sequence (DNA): TGTGCCAGCAGCTTGGAGGGGGCTGGGGCCAACGTCCTGACTTTC.

The CDR3 region has the DNA TGTGCCAGCAGGGGCAGTTCCTACGAGCAGTACTTC. Amino acid sequence: CASRGSSYEQYF. This rearrangement joins TRBV13 to TRBJ2-7, with no clear D. Germline CDR1 reads PRHDT; CDR2 reads FYEKMQ (reference sequence). Trimming cost V 6 bases and J 1 base, with 7 bases left between them. This CDR3 has 12 residues. Based on the CDR3 plus reference TRBV13 and TRBJ2-7, the full variable domain is AAGVIQSPRHLIKEKRETATLKCYPIPRHDTVYWYQQGPGQDPQFLISFYEKMQSDKGSIPDRFSAQQFSDYHSELNMSSLELGDSALYFCASRGSSYEQYFGPGTRLTVT.

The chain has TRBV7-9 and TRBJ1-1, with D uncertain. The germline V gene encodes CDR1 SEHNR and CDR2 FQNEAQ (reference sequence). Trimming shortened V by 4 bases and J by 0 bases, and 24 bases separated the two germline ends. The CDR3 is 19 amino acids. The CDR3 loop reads CASSSSSHSPHGVNTEAFF. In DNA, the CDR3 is TGTGCCAGCAGCTCTTCGTCGCACAGTCCCCACGGGGTGAACACTGAAGCTTTCTTT.

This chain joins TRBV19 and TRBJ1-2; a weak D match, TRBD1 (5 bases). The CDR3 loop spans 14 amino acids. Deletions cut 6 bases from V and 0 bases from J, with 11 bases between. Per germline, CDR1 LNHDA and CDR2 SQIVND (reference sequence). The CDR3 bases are TGTGCCAGTAGCTGGACATACGCTAACTATGGCTACACCTTC. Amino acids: CASSWTYANYGYTF.

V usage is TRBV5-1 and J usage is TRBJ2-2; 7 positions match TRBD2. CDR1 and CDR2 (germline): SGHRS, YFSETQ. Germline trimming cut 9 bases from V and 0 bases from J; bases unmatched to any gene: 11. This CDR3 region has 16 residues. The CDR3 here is CATKGGEGPNTGELFF. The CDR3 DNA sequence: TGCGCCACCAAAGGCGGGGAGGGCCCGAACACCGGGGAGCTGTTTTTT.

The CDR3 DNA reads as TGTGCCAGCAGTACAAAGGGACTAGCGTTTGGTTTCTACGAGCAGTACTTC. This encodes CASSTKGLAFGFYEQYF. This rearrangement joins TRBV27 to TRBJ2-7; TRBD2 agrees at 10 bases. CDR3 length: 17 residues. CDR1 is MNHEY and CDR2 is SMNVEV in the germline V gene (reference sequence). Trimming at V came to 5 bases and at J to 3 bases, leaving 13 bases not matched to a gene.

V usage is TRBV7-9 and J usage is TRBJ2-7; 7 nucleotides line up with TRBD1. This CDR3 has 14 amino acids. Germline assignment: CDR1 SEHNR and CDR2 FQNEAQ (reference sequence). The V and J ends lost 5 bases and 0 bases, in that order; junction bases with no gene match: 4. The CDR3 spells CASSLDRTSYEQYF. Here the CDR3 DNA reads TGTGCCAGCAGCCTGGACAGGACCTCCTACGAGCAGTACTTC.

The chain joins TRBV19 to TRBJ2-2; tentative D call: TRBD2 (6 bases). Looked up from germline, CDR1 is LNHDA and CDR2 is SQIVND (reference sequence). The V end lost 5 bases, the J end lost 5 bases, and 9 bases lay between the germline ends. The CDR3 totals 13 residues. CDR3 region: CASSWSGTGELFF. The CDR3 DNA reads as TGTGCCAGTAGTTGGAGCGGGACCGGGGAGCTGTTTTTT.

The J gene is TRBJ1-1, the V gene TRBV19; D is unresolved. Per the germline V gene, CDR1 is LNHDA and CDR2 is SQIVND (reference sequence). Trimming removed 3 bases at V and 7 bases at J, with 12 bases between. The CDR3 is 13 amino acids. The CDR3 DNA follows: TGTGCCAGTAGTATCGGCCCCGGAGTTGAAGCTTTCTTT. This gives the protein CASSIGPGVEAFF.

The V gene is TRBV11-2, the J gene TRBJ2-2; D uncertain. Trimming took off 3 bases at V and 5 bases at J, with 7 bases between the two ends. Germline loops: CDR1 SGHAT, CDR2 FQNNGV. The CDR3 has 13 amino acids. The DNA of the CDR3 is TGTGCCAGCAGCTTGTCAGCGACCGGGGAGCTGTTTTTT. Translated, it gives CASSLSATGELFF.

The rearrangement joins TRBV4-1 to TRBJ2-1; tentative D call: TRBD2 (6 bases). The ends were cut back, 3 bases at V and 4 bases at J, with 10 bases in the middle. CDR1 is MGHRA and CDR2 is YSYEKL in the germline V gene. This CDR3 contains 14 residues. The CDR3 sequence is CASSQEGPYNEQFF. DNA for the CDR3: TGCGCCAGCAGCCAGGAGGGTCCATACAATGAGCAGTTCTTC.

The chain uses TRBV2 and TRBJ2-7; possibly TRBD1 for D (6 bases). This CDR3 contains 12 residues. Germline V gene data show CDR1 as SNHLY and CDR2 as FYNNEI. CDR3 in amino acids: CAISIPGDEQYF. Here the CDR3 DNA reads TGTGCGATAAGTATTCCAGGGGACGAGCAGTACTTC.

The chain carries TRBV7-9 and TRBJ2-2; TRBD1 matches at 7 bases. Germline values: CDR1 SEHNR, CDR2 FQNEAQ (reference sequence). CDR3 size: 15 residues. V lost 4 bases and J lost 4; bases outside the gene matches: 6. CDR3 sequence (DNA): TGTGCCAGCAGCTCCTCAACAGGGGTCACCGGGGAGCTGTTTTTT. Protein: CASSSSTGVTGELFF.

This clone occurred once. The CDR3 DNA reads as TGTGCCAGCAGCCTATGGACTAGCGGGATATACAATGAGCAGTTCTTC. It codes for CASSLWTSGIYNEQFF. The chain has TRBV7-9 and TRBJ2-1; 12 nucleotides align to TRBD2. V gave up 5 bases and J gave up 4 bases; unmatched junction bases: 6. The CDR3 loop spans 16 amino acids. Germline CDR1 is SEHNR and CDR2 is FQNEAQ (reference sequence).